Below, 10 T cell receptor beta chains from the same sample are listed, as sequenced in a study of shared clonotypes between healthy human individuals. Only in-frame clones appear in the TCRdb table, and some are missing; sequencing was by immunoSEQ multiplex PCR. The data show over 2 million clones, 90% to 95% seen once. Sequencing was performed on naive CD4+ T cells sorted from blood. The subset denotes: CD45RA+ positively selected. Receptor source: a man aged 18 to 30 in good health.

This clone was seen only a few times. This chain uses TRBV16 with TRBJ1-6; D is ambiguous. This CDR3 has 15 amino acids. Germline values: CDR1 KGHSY, CDR2 FQNENV. With 2 bases removed from V and 7 bases from J, the gap between germline ends came to 12 bases. This chain's CDR3 is CASSQAWSGNSPLHF. CDR3 in DNA: TGTGCCAGCAGCCAAGCGTGGTCCGGGAATTCACCCCTCCACTTT.

The CDR3 region is CASTRQPSNSPLHF. CDR3 bases: TGTGCCAGCACCCGACAGCCTTCTAATTCACCCCTCCACTTT. The chain couples TRBV6-1 to TRBJ1-6; D perhaps matches TRBD1 (5 bases). The V end was cut by 7 bases, the J end by 6 bases, with 13 bases between. This CDR3 is 14 amino acids long. Germline values: CDR1 MNHNS, CDR2 SASEGT.

V is TRBV6-1 and J is TRBJ1-5, with TRBD1 identical over 8 bases. V lost 10 bases to trimming and J lost 5 bases; unmatched junction nucleotides: 13. The CDR3 covers 15 residues. CDR1 is MNHNS, CDR2 SASEGT, per germline. The CDR3 reads CATIRGPGSDQPQHF. Written as DNA, the CDR3 is TGTGCCACGATCAGGGGGCCCGGGAGTGATCAGCCCCAGCATTTT.

This chain joins TRBV6-5 and TRBJ1-3, with D unclear. Trimming took 2 bases from V and 4 from J, leaving 6 bases between them. Germline CDR1 MNHEY, CDR2 SVGAGI. This CDR3 comprises 13 residues. CDR3 sequence: CASSYPSGNTIYF. Here the CDR3 DNA reads TGTGCCAGCAGTTACCCCAGCGGAAACACCATATATTTT.

The J gene is TRBJ2-7, the V gene TRBV6-1, with D unclear. The V end was cut by 7 bases, the J end by 0 bases, with 10 bases between. Germline V gene sequence: CDR1 MNHNS, CDR2 SASEGT. The CDR3 loop spans 13 amino acids. CDR3 sequence reads: CASTRGFSYEQYF. Written as DNA, the CDR3 is TGTGCCAGCACGAGAGGCTTCTCCTACGAGCAGTACTTC.

The chain carries TRBV2 and TRBJ2-7; 9 bases line up with TRBD1. This CDR3 has 15 amino acids. Germline CDR1 and CDR2: SNHLY and FYNNEI. The V segment lost 4 bases and the J segment 2 bases; nucleotides outside the gene matches: 6. This CDR3 reads CASSGGQGGPYEQYF. DNA for the CDR3: TGTGCCAGCAGTGGGGGACAGGGTGGGCCCTACGAGCAGTACTTC.

CDR3 region: CAISESGSPSEQYF. CDR3 nucleotides: TGTGCCATCAGTGAGTCAGGCTCTCCGAGCGAGCAGTACTTC. The gene calls are TRBV10-3 and TRBJ2-7; D uncertain. Trimming shortened V by 0 bases and J by 6 bases, and 12 bases separated the two germline ends. Germline V gene sequence: CDR1 ENHRY, CDR2 SYGVKD. CDR3 length: 14 amino acids.

This clone has just a few counts. V is TRBV19 and J is TRBJ1-5; 8 bases agree with TRBD1. Germline values: CDR1 LNHDA, CDR2 SQIVND (reference sequence). This CDR3 comprises 17 residues. The trim removed 6 bases at V and 6 bases at J, leaving 16 bases unmatched. CDR3 bases: TGTGCCAGTAGCCTCGATGGAACAGGGGGTGGATCTCAGCCCCAGCATTTT. The encoded protein is CASSLDGTGGGSQPQHF. Using reference TRBV19 and TRBJ1-5 for the parts outside the CDR3, the full variable domain is DGGITQSPKYLFRKEGQNVTLSCEQNLNHDAMYWYRQDPGQGLRLIYYSQIVNDFQKGDIAEGYSVSREKKESFPLTVTSAQKNPTAFYLCASSLDGTGGGSQPQHFGDGTRLSIL.

This chain joins TRBV5-4 and TRBJ2-6; D is ambiguous. CDR1 is SGHNT and CDR2 is YYREEE in the germline V gene (reference sequence). The CDR3 is 16 residues long. Trimming took off 3 bases at V and 0 bases at J, with 10 bases between the two ends. The CDR3 nucleotides are TGTGCCAGCAGCTCCAATGCAGGCTCTGGGGCCAACGTCCTGACTTTC. This translates into CASSSNAGSGANVLTF.

The V gene is TRBV30, the J gene TRBJ2-7; 7 bases match TRBD1. Unmatched junction bases numbered 11, after V lost 3 bases and J lost 0 bases. CDR1 and CDR2 (germline): GTSNPN, SVGIG (reference sequence). This CDR3 is 16 amino acids long. This CDR3 is CAWRAKEGQFSYEQYF. In DNA form, the CDR3 reads TGTGCCTGGAGGGCAAAAGAGGGACAGTTCTCCTACGAGCAGTACTTC.